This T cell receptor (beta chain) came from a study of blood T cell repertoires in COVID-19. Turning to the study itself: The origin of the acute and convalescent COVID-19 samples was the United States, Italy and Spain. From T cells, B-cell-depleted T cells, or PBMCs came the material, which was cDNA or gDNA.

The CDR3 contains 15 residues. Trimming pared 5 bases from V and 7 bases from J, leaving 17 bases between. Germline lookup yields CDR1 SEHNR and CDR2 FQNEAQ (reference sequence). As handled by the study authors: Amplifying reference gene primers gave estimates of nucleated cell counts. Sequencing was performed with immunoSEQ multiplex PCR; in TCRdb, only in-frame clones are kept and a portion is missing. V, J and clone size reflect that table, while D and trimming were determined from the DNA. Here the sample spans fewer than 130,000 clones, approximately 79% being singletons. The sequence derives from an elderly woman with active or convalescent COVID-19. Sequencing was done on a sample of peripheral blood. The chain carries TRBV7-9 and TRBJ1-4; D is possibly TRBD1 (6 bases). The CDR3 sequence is CASSPPRGLSEKLFF. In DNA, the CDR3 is TGTGCCAGCAGCCCTCCGAGGGGGTTAAGTGAAAAACTGTTTTTT.